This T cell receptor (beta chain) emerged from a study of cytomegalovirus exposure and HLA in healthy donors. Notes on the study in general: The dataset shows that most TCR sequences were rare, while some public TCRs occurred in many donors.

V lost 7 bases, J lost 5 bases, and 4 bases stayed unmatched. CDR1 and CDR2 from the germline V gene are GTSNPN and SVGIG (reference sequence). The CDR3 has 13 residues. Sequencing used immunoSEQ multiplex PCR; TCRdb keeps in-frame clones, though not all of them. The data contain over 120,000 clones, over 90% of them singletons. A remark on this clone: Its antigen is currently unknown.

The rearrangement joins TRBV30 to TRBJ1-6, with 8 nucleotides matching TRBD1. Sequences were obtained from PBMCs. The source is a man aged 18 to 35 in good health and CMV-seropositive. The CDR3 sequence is CASGGWDNSPLHF. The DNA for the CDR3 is TGTGCCTCAGGGGGCTGGGATAATTCACCCCTCCACTTT. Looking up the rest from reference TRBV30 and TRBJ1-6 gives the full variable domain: SQTIHQWPATLVQPVGSPLSLECTVEGTSNPNLYWYRQAAGRGLQLLFYSVGIGQISSEVPQNLSASRPQDRQFILSSKKLLLSDSGFYLCASGGWDNSPLHFGNGTRLTVT.